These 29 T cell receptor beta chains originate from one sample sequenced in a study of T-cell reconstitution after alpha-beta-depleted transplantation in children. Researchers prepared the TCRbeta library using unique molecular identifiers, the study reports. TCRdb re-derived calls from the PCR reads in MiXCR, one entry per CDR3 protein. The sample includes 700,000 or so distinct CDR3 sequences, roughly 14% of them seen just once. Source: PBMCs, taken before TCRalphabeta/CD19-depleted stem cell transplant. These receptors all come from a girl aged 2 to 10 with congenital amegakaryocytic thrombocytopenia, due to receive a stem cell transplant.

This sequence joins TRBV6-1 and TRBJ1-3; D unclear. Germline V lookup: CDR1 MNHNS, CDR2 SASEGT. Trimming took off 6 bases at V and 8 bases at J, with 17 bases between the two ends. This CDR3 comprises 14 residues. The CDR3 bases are TGTGCCAGCAGCCGGACGGCGTTTGGGGACACCATATATTTT. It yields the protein CASSRTAFGDTIYF.

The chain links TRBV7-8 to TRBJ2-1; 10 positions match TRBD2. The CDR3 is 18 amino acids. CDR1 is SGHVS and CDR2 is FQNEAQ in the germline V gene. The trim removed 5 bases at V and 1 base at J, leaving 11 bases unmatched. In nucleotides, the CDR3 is TGTGCCAGCAGCCAAGGAATTAGCGGGAGGTGGTCCTACAATGAGCAGTTCTTC. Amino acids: CASSQGISGRWSYNEQFF.

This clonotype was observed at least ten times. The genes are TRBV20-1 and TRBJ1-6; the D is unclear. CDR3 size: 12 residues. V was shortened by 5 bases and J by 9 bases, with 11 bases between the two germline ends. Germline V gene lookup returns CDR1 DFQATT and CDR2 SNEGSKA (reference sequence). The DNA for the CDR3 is TGCAGTGCTGGGTCAGGACCTTCACCCCTCCACTTT. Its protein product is CSAGSGPSPLHF.

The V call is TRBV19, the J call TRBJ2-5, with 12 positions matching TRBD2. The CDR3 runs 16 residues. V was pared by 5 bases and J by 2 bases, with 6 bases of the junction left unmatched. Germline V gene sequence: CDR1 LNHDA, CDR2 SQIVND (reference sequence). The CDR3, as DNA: TGTGCCAGTAGTGACCCCGGGACTAGCGGGCAAGAGACCCAGTACTTC. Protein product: CASSDPGTSGQETQYF.

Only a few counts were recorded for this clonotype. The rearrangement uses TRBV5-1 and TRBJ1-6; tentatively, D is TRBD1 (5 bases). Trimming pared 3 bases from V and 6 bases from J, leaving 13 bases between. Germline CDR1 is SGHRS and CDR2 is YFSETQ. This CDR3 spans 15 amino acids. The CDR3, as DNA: TGCGCCAGCAGCTGGACACCTTCCCCTAATTCACCCCTCCACTTT. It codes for CASSWTPSPNSPLHF.

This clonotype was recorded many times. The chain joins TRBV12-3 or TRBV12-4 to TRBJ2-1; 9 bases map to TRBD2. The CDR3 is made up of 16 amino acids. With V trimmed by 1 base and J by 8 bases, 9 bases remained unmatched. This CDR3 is CASSLVVSGRNDEQFF. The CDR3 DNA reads TGTGCCAGCAGTTTAGTTGTCAGCGGGAGGAATGATGAGCAGTTCTTC.

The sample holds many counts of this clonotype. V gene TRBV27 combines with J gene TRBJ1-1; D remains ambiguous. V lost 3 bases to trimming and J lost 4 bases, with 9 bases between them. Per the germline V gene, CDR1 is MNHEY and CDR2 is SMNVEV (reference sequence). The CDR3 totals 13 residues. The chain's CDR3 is CASSFMISTEAFF. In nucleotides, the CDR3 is TGTGCCAGCAGTTTCATGATAAGCACTGAAGCTTTCTTT.

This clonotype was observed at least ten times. The CDR3 here is CASSALAGEYEQYF. CDR3 DNA: TGTGCCAGCAGCGCACTAGCGGGAGAATACGAGCAGTACTTC. V gene TRBV7-9 combines with J gene TRBJ2-7, with TRBD2 matching 11 bases. This CDR3 is 14 amino acids long. Trimming cost V 5 bases and J 4 bases; bases outside gene matches: 4. Germline V gene sequence: CDR1 SEHNR, CDR2 FQNEAQ (reference sequence).

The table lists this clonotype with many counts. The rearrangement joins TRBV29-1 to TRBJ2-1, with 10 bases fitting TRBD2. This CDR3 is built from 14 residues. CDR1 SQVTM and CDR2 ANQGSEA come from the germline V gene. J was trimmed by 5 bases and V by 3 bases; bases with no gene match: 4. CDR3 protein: CSVDRLAGDNEQFF. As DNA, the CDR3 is TGCAGCGTTGATAGGCTAGCGGGGGACAATGAGCAGTTCTTC.

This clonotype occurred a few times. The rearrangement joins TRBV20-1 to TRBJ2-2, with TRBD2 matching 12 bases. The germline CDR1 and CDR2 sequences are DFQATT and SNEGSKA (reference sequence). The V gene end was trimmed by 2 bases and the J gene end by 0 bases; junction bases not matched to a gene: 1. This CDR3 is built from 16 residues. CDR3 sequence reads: CSARRTSGTNTGELFF. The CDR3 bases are TGCAGTGCTAGAAGGACTAGCGGGACGAACACCGGGGAGCTGTTTTTT.

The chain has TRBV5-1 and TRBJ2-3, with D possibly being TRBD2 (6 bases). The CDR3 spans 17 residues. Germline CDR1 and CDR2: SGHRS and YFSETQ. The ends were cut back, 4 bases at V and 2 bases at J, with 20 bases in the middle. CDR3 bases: TGCGCCAGCAGCCGTACGCCCCCGGGACTCAACACAGATACGCAGTATTTT. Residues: CASSRTPPGLNTDTQYF.

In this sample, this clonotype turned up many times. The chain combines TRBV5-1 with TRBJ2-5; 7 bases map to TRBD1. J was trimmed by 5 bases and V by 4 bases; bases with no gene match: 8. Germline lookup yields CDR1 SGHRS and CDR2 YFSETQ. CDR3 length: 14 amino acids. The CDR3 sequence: CASSLRDSWETQYF. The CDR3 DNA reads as TGCGCCAGCAGCCTCCGGGACAGTTGGGAGACCCAGTACTTC.

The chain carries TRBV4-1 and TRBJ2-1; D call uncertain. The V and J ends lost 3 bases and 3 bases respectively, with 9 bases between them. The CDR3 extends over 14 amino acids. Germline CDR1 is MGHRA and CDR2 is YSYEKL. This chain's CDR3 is CASSQGSGYNEQFF. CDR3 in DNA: TGCGCCAGCAGCCAGGGGTCAGGCTACAATGAGCAGTTCTTC.

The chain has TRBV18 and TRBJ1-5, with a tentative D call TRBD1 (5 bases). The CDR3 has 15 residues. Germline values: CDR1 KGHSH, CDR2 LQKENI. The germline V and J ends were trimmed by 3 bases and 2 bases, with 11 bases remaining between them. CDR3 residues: CASSPGEGRNQPQHF. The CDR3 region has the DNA TGTGCCAGCTCACCGGGGGAGGGACGCAATCAGCCCCAGCATTTT. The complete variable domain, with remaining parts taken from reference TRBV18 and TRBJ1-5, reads NAGVMQNPRHLVRRRGQEARLRCSPMKGHSHVYWYRQLPEEGLKFMVYLQKENIIDESGMPKERFSAEFPKEGPSILRIQQVVRGDSAAYFCASSPGEGRNQPQHFGDGTRLSIL.

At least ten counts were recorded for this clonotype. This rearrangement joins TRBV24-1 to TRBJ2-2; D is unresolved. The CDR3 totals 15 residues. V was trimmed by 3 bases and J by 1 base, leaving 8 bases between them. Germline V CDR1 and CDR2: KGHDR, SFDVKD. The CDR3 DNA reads TGTGCCACCAGTGATCCTGCCAGGAACACCGGGGAGCTGTTTTTT. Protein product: CATSDPARNTGELFF.

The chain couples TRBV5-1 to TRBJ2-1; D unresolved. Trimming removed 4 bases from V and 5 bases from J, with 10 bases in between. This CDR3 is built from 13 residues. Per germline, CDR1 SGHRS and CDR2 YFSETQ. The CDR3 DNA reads TGCGCCAGCAGCGGGAACCTAAACAATGAGCAGTTCTTC. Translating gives CASSGNLNNEQFF.

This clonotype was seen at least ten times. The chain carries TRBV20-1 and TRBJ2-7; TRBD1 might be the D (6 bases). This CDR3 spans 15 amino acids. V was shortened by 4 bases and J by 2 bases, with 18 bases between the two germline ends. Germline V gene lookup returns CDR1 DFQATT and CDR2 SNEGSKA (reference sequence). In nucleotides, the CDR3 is TGCAGTGCTACCCAAATCAGGGGACCCACCTACGAGCAGTACTTC. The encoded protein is CSATQIRGPTYEQYF.

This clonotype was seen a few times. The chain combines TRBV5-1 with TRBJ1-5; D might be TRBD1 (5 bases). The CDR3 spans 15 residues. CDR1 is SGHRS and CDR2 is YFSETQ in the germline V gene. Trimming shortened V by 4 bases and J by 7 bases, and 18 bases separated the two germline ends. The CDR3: CASSLGDSVGQPQHF. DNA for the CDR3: TGCGCCAGCAGCCTCGGGGACTCCGTTGGCCAGCCCCAGCATTTT.

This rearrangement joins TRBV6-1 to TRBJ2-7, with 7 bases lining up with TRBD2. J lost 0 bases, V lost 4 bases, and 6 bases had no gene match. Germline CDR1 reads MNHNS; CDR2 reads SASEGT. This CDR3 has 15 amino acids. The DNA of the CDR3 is TGTGCCAGCAGTGTAGCGGGCCTAACCTCCTACGAGCAGTACTTC. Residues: CASSVAGLTSYEQYF.

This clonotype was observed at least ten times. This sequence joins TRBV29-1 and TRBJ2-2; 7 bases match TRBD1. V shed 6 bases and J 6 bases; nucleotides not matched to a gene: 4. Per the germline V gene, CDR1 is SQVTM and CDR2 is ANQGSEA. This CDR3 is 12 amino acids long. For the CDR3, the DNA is TGCAGCGTGAGGGACAGACCCGGGGAGCTGTTTTTT. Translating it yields CSVRDRPGELFF.

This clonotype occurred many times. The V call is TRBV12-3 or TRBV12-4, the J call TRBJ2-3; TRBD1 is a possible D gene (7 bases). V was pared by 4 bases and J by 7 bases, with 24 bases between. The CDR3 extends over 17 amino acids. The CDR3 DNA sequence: TGTGCCAGCAGTTCCAGGGGGGTGGGTCCCTCGGGGAATACGCAGTATTTT. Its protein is CASSSRGVGPSGNTQYF.

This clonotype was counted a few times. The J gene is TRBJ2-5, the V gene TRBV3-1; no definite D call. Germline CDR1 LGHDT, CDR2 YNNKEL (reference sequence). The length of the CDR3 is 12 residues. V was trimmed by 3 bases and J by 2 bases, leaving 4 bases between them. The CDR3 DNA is TGTGCCAGCAGCCACCTACAAGAGACCCAGTACTTC. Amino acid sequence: CASSHLQETQYF.

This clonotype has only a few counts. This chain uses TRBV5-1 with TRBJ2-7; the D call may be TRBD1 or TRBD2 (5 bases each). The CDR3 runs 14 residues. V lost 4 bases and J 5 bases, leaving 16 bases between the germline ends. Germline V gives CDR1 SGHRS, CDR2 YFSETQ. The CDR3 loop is CASSDLGEMDEQYF. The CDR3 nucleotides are TGCGCCAGCAGCGACCTAGGGGAGATGGACGAGCAGTACTTC.

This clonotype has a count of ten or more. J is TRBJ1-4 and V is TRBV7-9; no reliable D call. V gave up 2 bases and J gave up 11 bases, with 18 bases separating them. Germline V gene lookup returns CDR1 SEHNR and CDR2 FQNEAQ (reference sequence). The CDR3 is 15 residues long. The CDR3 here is CASSLSGAIPDKLFF. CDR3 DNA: TGTGCCAGCAGCTTATCGGGAGCTATCCCTGACAAACTGTTTTTT.

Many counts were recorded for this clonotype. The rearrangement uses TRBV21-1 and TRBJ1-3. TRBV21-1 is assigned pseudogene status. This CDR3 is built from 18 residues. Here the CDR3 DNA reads TGTGCCAGCAGCAAAAGTGTACGGCAGGGGAGGTATGGAAACACCATATATTTT. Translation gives CASSKSVRQGRYGNTIYF.

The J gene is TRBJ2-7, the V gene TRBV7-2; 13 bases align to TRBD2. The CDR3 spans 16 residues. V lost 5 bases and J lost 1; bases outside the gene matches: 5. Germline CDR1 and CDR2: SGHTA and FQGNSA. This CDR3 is CASSRTGLAGSYEQYF. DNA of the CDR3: TGTGCCAGCAGCAGAACGGGACTAGCGGGGTCCTACGAGCAGTACTTC.

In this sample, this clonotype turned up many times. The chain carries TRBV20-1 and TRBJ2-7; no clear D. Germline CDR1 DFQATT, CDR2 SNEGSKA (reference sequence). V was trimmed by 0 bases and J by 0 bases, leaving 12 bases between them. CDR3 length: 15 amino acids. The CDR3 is CSAREEQLSSYEQYF. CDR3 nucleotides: TGCAGTGCTAGAGAAGAACAGCTTTCCTCCTACGAGCAGTACTTC.

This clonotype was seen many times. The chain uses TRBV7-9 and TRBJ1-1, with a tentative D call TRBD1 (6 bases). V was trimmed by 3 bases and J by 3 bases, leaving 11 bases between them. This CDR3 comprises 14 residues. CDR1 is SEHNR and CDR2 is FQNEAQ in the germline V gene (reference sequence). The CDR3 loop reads CASSFDRRDTEAFF. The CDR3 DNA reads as TGTGCCAGCAGCTTTGACAGGCGGGACACTGAAGCTTTCTTT.

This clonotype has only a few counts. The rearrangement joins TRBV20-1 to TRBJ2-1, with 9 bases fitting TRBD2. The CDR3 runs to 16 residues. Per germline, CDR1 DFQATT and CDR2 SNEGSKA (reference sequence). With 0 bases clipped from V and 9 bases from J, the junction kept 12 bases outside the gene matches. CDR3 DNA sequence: TGCAGTGCTAGAGATGTACGAAGCGGGAGGACGGGTGAGCAGTTCTTC. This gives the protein CSARDVRSGRTGEQFF.